This entry concerns a single TCR beta chain. Its target is not known. Sequencing used immunoSEQ multiplex PCR; TCRdb keeps in-frame clones, though not all of them. The data contain around 320,000 clones, around 84% of them singletons. The treatment is: around 19 received Ad26.COV2.S at low or high dose, single or two shots; several received placebo; per-sample allocation not given. Samples analyzed were those drawn on day 63 after the first vaccine or placebo injection. An Ad26 vector carrying the Wuhan-strain SARS-CoV-2 spike served as the vaccine. Germline-derived CDR1 and CDR2 are SGHRS and YFSETQ. Trimming took 4 bases from V and 1 from J; bases not matched to a gene: 6. This CDR3 region has 15 residues. This entry is derived from a study of Ad26.COV2.S vaccination and SARS-CoV-2 variants. Looking at the study overall: Enrollment placed the donor in the COV1001 Ad26.COV2.S trial arm. Once, or twice with 56 days between doses, Ad26.COV2.S was given intramuscularly.

Whole-study findings and limits: Compared with placebo recipients, vaccine recipients had higher spike-specific TCR breadth.

This chain connects TRBV5-1 to TRBJ2-5; 8 bases match TRBD1. The sample was peripheral blood, taken in a trial of Ad26.COV2.S vaccine versus placebo. The clonotype comes from a person aged 18-60 years who received the Ad26.COV2.S COVID-19 vaccine or a placebo. Written as DNA, the CDR3 is TGCGCCAGCAGCCCGGGACAGGCCCCCCAAGAGACCCAGTACTTC. Translating gives CASSPGQAPQETQYF.